The rows below give T cell receptor beta chains drawn from one sample of a study of CD8+ T cells in alopecia areata. Sequencing was performed with immunoSEQ multiplex PCR; in TCRdb, only in-frame clones are kept and a portion is missing. The sample includes 210,000 or so clones, roughly three fifths of them seen just once. The specimen was CD4+ T cells sorted from blood, collected between weeks 44 and 45, from a patient treated with tofacitinib. Every receptor here comes from a human donor with alopecia areata. CDR3s include the opening cysteine and the closing phenylalanine or tryptophan. Fields, in order: clone size, V gene, J gene, D gene, CDR3 DNA, CDR3 protein. A D gene is named only where the DNA matches it firmly. Size values are once, few and many counts, or a class for expanded clones, and some rows have none.

clone size: .
V gene: TRBV7-2
J gene: TRBJ1-1
D gene: .
CDR3 DNA: TGTGCCAGCAGCTTAGGGGGCCAGATGAACACTGAAGCTTTCTTT
CDR3 protein: CASSLGGQMNTEAFF

clone size: .
V gene: TRBV15
J gene: TRBJ1-5
D gene: TRBD1
CDR3 DNA: TGTGCCACCAGCAGAACCCCTCGACAGGGGGCCGAGCAGCCCCAGCATTTT
CDR3 protein: CATSRTPRQGAEQPQHF

clone size: .
V gene: TRBV7-2
J gene: TRBJ2-1
D gene: TRBD2
CDR3 DNA: TGTGCCAGCAGCTTAAGTCCGGGAGGGCCGTTTGAGCAGTTCTTC
CDR3 protein: CASSLSPGGPFEQFF

clone size: few
V gene: TRBV4-1
J gene: TRBJ2-2
D gene: .
CDR3 DNA: TGCGCCAGCAGCCAGGACCTGGGACTGAGAGACGACACCGGGGAGCTGTTTTTT
CDR3 protein: CASSQDLGLRDDTGELFF

clone size: .
V gene: TRBV2
J gene: TRBJ2-2
D gene: .
CDR3 DNA: TGTGCCAGCAGGGTATCGGGGGCAGTCACCGGGGAGCTGTTTTTT
CDR3 protein: CASRVSGAVTGELFF

clone size: .
V gene: TRBV7-9
J gene: TRBJ2-2
D gene: TRBD1
CDR3 DNA: TGTGCCAGCAGCTCCCGGGACAGGCACACCGGGGAGCTGTTTTTT
CDR3 protein: CASSSRDRHTGELFF

clone size: .
V gene: TRBV14
J gene: TRBJ2-1
D gene: TRBD1
CDR3 DNA: TGTGCCAGCAGCCAAGAGGGACAGGGAATCTCCTACAATGAGCAGTTCTTC
CDR3 protein: CASSQEGQGISYNEQFF

clone size: .
V gene: TRBV27
J gene: TRBJ1-4
D gene: TRBD1
CDR3 DNA: TGTGCCAGCACCCGGACAGGAGGAAGGGCAGCTAATGAAAAACTGTTTTTT
CDR3 protein: CASTRTGGRAANEKLFF

clone size: once
V gene: TRBV5-1
J gene: TRBJ2-5
D gene: .
CDR3 DNA: TGCGCCAGCAGCACGGGACCACAAGAGACCCAGTACTTC
CDR3 protein: CASSTGPQETQYF

clone size: .
V gene: TRBV2
J gene: TRBJ2-5
D gene: .
CDR3 DNA: TGTGCCAGCAGGGAGGCTGGCCAGTACTTC
CDR3 protein: CASREAGQYF

clone size: few
V gene: TRBV11-2
J gene: TRBJ1-5
D gene: .
CDR3 DNA: TGTGCCAGCAGCTGGGACCCCTCGGAGCCCCAGCATTTT
CDR3 protein: CASSWDPSEPQHF

clone size: .
V gene: TRBV25-1
J gene: TRBJ2-7
D gene: TRBD1
CDR3 DNA: TGTGCCAGCAGCGGGACAGGGATATACGAGCAGTACTTC
CDR3 protein: CASSGTGIYEQYF

clone size: once
V gene: TRBV2
J gene: TRBJ2-7
D gene: .
CDR3 DNA: TGTGCCAGCACCTTCGGGGGCCACGAGCAGTACTTC
CDR3 protein: CASTFGGHEQYF

clone size: few
V gene: TRBV5-5
J gene: TRBJ2-1
D gene: .
CDR3 DNA: TGTGCCAGCAGCCCCATAGGGGGGGGATTTGATGAGCAGTTCTTC
CDR3 protein: CASSPIGGGFDEQFF

clone size: few
V gene: TRBV5-1
J gene: TRBJ1-6
D gene: .
CDR3 DNA: TGCGCCAGCAGCGCGGCTGCCGAGGCCCCCCTCCACTTT
CDR3 protein: CASSAAAEAPLHF

clone size: few
V gene: TRBV2
J gene: TRBJ2-5
D gene: TRBD2
CDR3 DNA: TGTGCCAGCAGTGCCCGGGGGGACCAAGAGACCCAGTACTTC
CDR3 protein: CASSARGDQETQYF

clone size: .
V gene: TRBV9
J gene: TRBJ2-1
D gene: .
CDR3 DNA: TGTGCCAGCAGCGGGCCCTGGGGCCAAGAGCAGTTCTTC
CDR3 protein: CASSGPWGQEQFF